These 16 T cell receptor beta chains were all obtained from the same sample, sequenced in a study of sequential checkpoint blockade in melanoma. Described treatment: randomized to nivolumab then ipilimumab (arm A) or the reverse (arm B). Generated by immunoSEQ multiplex PCR, the TCRdb table keeps only in-frame clones and is missing some. The data show about 18,000 clones, around 70% seen once. The sequencing here drew on tumor tissue (inferred from file names), taken from a patient given nivolumab and ipilimumab in sequence. The receptors were gathered from a human donor with melanoma.

This clone was observed a handful of times. This chain uses TRBV25-1 with TRBJ1-4; possible D gene TRBD1, 5 bases. Trimming took 8 bases from V and 2 from J, leaving 9 bases between them. The CDR3 has 13 amino acids. Germline lookup yields CDR1 MGHDK and CDR2 SYGVNS. The CDR3 is CASQRDTNEKLFF. CDR3 in DNA: TGTGCCAGCCAACGGGACACTAATGAAAAACTGTTTTTT.

This clone occurred once. This chain connects TRBV15 to TRBJ2-3, with 8 nucleotides matching TRBD2. This CDR3 is 16 amino acids long. Germline CDR1 is LNHNV and CDR2 is YYDKDF (reference sequence). V lost 1 base and J lost 1; bases outside the gene matches: 4. CDR3 DNA: TGTGCCACCAGCAGAGGCGGGGGGCCCCGCACAGATACGCAGTATTTT. Encoded protein: CATSRGGGPRTDTQYF. Looking up the rest from reference TRBV15 and TRBJ2-3 gives the full variable domain: DAMVIQNPRYQVTQFGKPVTLSCSQTLNHNVMYWYQQKSSQAPKLLFHYYDKDFNNEADTPDNFQSRRPNTSFCFLDIRSPGLGDTAMYLCATSRGGGPRTDTQYFGPGTRLTVL.

The chain recombines TRBV28 with TRBJ2-1; 7 positions agree with TRBD1. J was trimmed by 8 bases and V by 3 bases; bases with no gene match: 1. Germline V gene lookup returns CDR1 MDHEN and CDR2 SYDVKM. The CDR3 length is 12 residues. The CDR3 here is CASSFDRDEQFF. The CDR3 region has the DNA TGTGCCAGCAGTTTTGACAGGGATGAGCAGTTCTTC.

The chain has TRBV14 and TRBJ1-2; no definite D call. Trimming removed 5 bases from V and 7 bases from J, with 11 bases in between. CDR1 and CDR2 from the germline V gene are SGHDN and FVKESK. There are 12 residues in the CDR3. The DNA for the CDR3 is TGTGCCAGCAGCTTCGGGAACAGTGGCTACACCTTC. It codes for CASSFGNSGYTF.

The V and J genes are TRBV19 and TRBJ1-5; the D gene is possibly TRBD1 (5 bases). Germline CDR1 is LNHDA and CDR2 is SQIVND (reference sequence). The CDR3 loop spans 15 amino acids. Trimming took off 5 bases at V and 7 bases at J, with 18 bases between the two ends. The CDR3 protein is CASSPQGRVVQPQHF. The CDR3, as DNA: TGTGCCAGTAGTCCCCAAGGCAGGGTGGTACAGCCCCAGCATTTT.

The count of this clone is one. The V gene is TRBV30, the J gene TRBJ1-1; no reliable D call. The ends were cut back, 2 bases at V and 11 bases at J, with 21 bases in the middle. The CDR3 has 14 amino acids. Germline values: CDR1 GTSNPN, CDR2 SVGIG (reference sequence). The CDR3 DNA is TGTGCCTGGAGTAGGGCAGCCCGCCATATGACTGCTTTCTTT. Amino acid sequence: CAWSRAARHMTAFF.

This clone came up once. The chain couples TRBV9 to TRBJ2-5, with TRBD2 matching 8 bases. V was pared by 4 bases and J by 5 bases, with 10 bases of the junction left unmatched. The CDR3 totals 15 residues. CDR1 is SGDLS, CDR2 YYNGEE, per germline. CDR3 loop: CASSSRGVIQETQYF. CDR3 nucleotides: TGTGCCAGCAGCTCGCGGGGGGTTATCCAGGAGACCCAGTACTTC. The full variable domain, in which reference TRBV9 and TRBJ2-5 provide the parts outside the CDR3, is DSGVTQTPKHLITATGQRVTLRCSPRSGDLSVYWYQQSLDQGLQFLIQYYNGEERAKGNILERFSAQQFPDLHSELNLSSLELGDSALYFCASSSRGVIQETQYFGPGTRLLVL.

A single count supports this clone. The J gene is TRBJ1-5, the V gene TRBV18; 7 nucleotides line up with TRBD1. This CDR3 has 14 residues. Trimming cost V 5 bases and J 2 bases; bases outside gene matches: 3. Germline-derived CDR1 and CDR2 are KGHSH and LQKENI. This chain's CDR3 is CASSSTGGNQPQHF. The CDR3 region has the DNA TGTGCCAGCTCATCAACAGGGGGCAATCAGCCCCAGCATTTT.

This chain links TRBV6-8 with TRBJ2-7; 7 positions agree with TRBD1. Trimming cost V 0 bases and J 0 bases; bases outside gene matches: 5. This CDR3 has 16 amino acids. CDR1 is MNHGY, CDR2 SAAAGT, per germline. The DNA for the CDR3 is TGTGCCAGCAGTTACTCGGGGGACAGTATCTCCTACGAGCAGTACTTC. It specifies CASSYSGDSISYEQYF.

The gene calls are TRBV27 and TRBJ2-7; no clear D gene. Trimming took 2 bases from V and 4 from J, leaving 9 bases between them. Germline V gene data show CDR1 as MNHEY and CDR2 as SMNVEV (reference sequence). The CDR3 is 13 residues long. For the CDR3, the DNA is TGTGCCAGCAGTTTAGCGACCCAGTACGAGCAGTACTTC. This encodes CASSLATQYEQYF.

V usage is TRBV9 and J usage is TRBJ2-5, with TRBD1 identical over 7 bases. This CDR3 region has 15 residues. V lost 3 bases and J lost 5; bases outside the gene matches: 10. Germline CDR1 and CDR2: SGDLS and YYNGEE. The CDR3 coding sequence is TGTGCCAGCAGCGCCTCCAACAGGGGATCCGAGACCCAGTACTTC. It translates to CASSASNRGSETQYF.

This clone was seen only once. The chain is built from TRBV14 and TRBJ2-5; TRBD2 agrees at 7 bases. This CDR3 comprises 14 residues. Trimming at V came to 0 bases and at J to 3 bases, leaving 1 base not matched to a gene. From germline, CDR1 is SGHDN and CDR2 FVKESK. CDR3 sequence (DNA): TGTGCCAGCAGCCAAGATCGGGGGGAAGAGACCCAGTACTTC. Its translation is CASSQDRGEETQYF.

The rearrangement links TRBV9 to TRBJ2-3; TRBD2 aligns across 16 bases. The germline V gene encodes CDR1 SGDLS and CDR2 YYNGEE. CDR3 length: 15 residues. After removal of 3 bases from V and 9 bases from J, the junction contained 4 bases not matched to a gene. The DNA of the CDR3 is TGTGCCAGCAGCGGACCGGGACTAGCGGGGGGGACGCAGTATTTT. Translated: CASSGPGLAGGTQYF.

This chain connects TRBV18 to TRBJ2-5; maybe TRBD1 (7 bases). The germline gives CDR1 KGHSH, CDR2 LQKENI. Trimming removed 3 bases at V and 5 bases at J, with 19 bases between. CDR3 length: 16 amino acids. The CDR3 reads CASSPLAGGPRETQYF. The DNA for the CDR3 is TGTGCCAGCTCACCTTTGGCAGGGGGGCCTCGGGAGACCCAGTACTTC.

The chain is built from TRBV11-3 and TRBJ2-5; D remains ambiguous. This CDR3 contains 15 residues. Germline loops: CDR1 SGHNT, CDR2 YENEEA. Trimming left V 0 bases short and J 5 bases short, with 13 bases between. CDR3: CASSLDRLSRETQYF. The CDR3 region has the DNA TGTGCCAGCAGCTTAGATCGCCTCTCCCGGGAGACCCAGTACTTC.

The V gene is TRBV1, the J gene TRBJ2-6; the D call in the table, TRBD2, was not verified against the DNA. TRBV1 is given as a pseudogene. This CDR3 has 16 amino acids. The CDR3 loop is CASSQEGGAGANVLTF. The CDR3 DNA is TGCGCCAGCAGCCAAGAGGGGGGAGCTGGGGCCAACGTCCTGACTTTC.